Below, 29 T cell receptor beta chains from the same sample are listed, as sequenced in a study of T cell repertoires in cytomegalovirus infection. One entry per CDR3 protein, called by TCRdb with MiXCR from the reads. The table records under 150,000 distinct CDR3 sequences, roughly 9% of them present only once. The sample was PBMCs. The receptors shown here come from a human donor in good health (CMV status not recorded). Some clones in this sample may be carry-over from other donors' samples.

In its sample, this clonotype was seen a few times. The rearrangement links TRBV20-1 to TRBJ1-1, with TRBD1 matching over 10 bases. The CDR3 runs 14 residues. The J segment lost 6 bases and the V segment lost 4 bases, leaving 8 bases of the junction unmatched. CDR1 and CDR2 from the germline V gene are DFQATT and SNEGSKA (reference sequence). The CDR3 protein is CSAKQTGGNSEAFF. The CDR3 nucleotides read TGCAGTGCTAAACAGACAGGGGGCAACTCTGAAGCTTTCTTT.

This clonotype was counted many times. The CDR3 sequence: CASSSSRYEQYF. The CDR3 DNA reads TGTGCCAGCAGCAGCAGCCGATACGAGCAGTACTTC. The chain couples TRBV11-2 to TRBJ2-7; D gene ambiguous. The CDR3 spans 12 residues. Trimming cost V 5 bases and J 4 bases, with 9 bases left between them. Germline lookup yields CDR1 SGHAT and CDR2 FQNNGV.

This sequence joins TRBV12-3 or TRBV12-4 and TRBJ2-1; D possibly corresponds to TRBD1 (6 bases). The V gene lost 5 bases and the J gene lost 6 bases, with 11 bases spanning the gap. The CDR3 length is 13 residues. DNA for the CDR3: TGTGCCAGCAGTCCGCTAGGGGGCAATGAGCAGTTCTTC. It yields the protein CASSPLGGNEQFF.

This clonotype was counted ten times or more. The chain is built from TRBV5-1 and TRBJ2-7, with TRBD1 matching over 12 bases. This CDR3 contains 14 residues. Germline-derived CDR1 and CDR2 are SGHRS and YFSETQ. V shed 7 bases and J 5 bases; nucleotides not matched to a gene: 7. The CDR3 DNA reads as TGCGCCAGCCACCCGGGACAGGGGGCCCACGAGCAGTACTTC. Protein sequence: CASHPGQGAHEQYF.

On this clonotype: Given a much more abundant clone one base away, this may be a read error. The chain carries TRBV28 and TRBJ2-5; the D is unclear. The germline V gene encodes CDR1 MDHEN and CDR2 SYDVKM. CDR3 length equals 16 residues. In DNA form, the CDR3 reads TGTGCCAGGAGTTTAAGCCCCCTGGCGTACCAAGAGACCCAGTACTTC. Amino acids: CARSLSPLAYQETQYF.

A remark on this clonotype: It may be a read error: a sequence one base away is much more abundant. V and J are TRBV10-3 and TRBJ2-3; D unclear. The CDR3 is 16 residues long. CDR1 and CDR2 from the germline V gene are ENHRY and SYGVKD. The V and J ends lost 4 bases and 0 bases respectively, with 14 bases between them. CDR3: CAISVTSQSSTDTQYF. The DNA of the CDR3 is TGTGCCATCAGTGTGACTTCCCAAAGTAGCACAGATACGCAGTATTTT.

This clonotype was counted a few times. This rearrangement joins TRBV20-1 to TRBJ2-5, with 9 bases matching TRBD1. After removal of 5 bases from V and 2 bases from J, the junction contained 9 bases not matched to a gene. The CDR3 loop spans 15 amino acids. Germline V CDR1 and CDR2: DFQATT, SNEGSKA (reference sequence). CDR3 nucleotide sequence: TGCAGTGCTCACAGGGGGCGCGGGTCACAAGAGACCCAGTACTTC. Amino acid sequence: CSAHRGRGSQETQYF.

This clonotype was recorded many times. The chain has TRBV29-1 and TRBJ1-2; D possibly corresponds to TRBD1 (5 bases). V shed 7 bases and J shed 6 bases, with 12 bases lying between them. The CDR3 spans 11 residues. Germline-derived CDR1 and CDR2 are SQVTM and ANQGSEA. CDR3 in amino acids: CSGGGFNGYTF. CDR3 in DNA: TGCAGCGGTGGGGGGTTCAATGGCTACACCTTC. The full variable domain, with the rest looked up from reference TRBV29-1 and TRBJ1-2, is SAVISQKPSRDICQRGTSLTIQCQVDSQVTMMFWYRQQPGQSLTLIATANQGSEATYESGFVIDKFPISRPNLTFSTLTVSNMSPEDSSIYLCSGGGFNGYTFGSGTRLTVV.

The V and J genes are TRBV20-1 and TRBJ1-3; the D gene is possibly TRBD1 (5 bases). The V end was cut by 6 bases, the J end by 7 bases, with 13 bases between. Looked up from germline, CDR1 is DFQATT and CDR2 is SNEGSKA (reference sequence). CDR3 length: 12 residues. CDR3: CSAGEGLNTIYF. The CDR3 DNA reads TGCAGTGCCGGGGAGGGGTTGAACACCATATATTTT.

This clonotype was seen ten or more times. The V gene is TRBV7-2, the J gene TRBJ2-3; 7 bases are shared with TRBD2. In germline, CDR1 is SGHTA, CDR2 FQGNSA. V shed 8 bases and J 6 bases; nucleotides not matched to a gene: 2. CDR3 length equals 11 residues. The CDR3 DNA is TGTGCCAGCGGGAGGGCGGATACGCAGTATTTT. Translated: CASGRADTQYF.

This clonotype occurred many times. The CDR3 sequence is CAISEAPGKSEKLFF. For the CDR3, the DNA is TGTGCCATCAGTGAGGCACCCGGTAAAAGCGAAAAACTGTTTTTT. The chain combines TRBV10-3 with TRBJ1-4; D is ambiguous. Germline-derived CDR1 and CDR2 are ENHRY and SYGVKD. There are 15 residues in the CDR3. The ends were cut back, 2 bases at V and 8 bases at J, with 15 bases in the middle.

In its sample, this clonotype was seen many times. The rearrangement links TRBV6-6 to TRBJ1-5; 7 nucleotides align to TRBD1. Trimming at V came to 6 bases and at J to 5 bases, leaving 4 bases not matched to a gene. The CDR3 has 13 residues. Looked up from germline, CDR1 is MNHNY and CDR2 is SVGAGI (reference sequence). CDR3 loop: CASRSGGDQPQHF. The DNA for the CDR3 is TGTGCCAGCAGATCAGGGGGGGATCAGCCCCAGCATTTT.

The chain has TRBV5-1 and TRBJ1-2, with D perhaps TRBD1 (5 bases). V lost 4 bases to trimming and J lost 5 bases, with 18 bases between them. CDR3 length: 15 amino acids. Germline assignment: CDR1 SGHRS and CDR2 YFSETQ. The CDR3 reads CASSGVTGNPYGYTF. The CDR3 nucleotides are TGCGCCAGCAGCGGGGTTACAGGCAACCCGTATGGCTACACCTTC.

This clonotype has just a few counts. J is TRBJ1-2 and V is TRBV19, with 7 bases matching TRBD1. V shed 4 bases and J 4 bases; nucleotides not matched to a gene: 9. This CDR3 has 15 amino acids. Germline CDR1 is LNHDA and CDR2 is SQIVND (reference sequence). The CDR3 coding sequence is TGTGCCAGTAGTAGCCGGGACAGAACCTCCTATGGCTACACCTTC. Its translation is CASSSRDRTSYGYTF.

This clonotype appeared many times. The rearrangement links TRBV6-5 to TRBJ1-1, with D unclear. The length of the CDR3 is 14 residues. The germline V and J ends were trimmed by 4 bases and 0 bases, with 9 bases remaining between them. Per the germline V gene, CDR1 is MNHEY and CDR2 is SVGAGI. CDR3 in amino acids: CASSSGPLNTEAFF. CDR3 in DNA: TGTGCCAGCAGTTCCGGACCATTGAACACTGAAGCTTTCTTT.

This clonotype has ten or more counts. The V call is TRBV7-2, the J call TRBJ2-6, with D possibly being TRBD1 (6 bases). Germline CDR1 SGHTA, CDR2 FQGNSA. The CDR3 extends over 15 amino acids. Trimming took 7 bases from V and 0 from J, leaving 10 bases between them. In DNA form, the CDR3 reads TGTGCCAGCAACGAACAGGGCTCTGGGGCCAACGTCCTGACTTTC. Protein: CASNEQGSGANVLTF.

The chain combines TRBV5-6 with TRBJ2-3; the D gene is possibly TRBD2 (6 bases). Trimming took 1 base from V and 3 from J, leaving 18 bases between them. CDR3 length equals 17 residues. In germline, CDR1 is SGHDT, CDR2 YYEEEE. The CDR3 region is CASSLLGTSEGTDTQYF. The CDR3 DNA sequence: TGTGCCAGCAGCTTGCTTGGGACTTCGGAGGGAACAGATACGCAGTATTTT.

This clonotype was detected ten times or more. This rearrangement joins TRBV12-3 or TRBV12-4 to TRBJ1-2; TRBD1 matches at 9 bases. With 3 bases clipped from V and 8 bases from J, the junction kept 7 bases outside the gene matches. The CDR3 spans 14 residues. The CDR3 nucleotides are TGTGCCAGCAGTTTCTTTGGGACAGGGTCAGGCTACACCTTC. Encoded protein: CASSFFGTGSGYTF.

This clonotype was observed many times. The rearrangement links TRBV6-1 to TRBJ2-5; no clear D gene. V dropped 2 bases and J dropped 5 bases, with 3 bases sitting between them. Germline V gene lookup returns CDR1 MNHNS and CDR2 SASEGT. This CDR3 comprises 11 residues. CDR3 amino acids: CASSESETQYF. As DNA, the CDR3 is TGTGCCAGCAGTGAATCGGAGACCCAGTACTTC.

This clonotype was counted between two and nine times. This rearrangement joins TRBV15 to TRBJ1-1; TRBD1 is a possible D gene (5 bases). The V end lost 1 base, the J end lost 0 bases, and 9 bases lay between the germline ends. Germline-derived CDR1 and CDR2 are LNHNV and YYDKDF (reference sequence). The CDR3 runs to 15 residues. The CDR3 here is CATSRGGVMNTEAFF. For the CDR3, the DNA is TGTGCCACCAGCAGAGGGGGGGTAATGAACACTGAAGCTTTCTTT.

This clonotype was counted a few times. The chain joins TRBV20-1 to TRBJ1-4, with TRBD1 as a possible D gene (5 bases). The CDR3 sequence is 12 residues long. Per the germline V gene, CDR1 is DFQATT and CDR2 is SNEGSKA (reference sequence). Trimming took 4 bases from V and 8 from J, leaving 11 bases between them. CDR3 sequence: CSATRAGEKLFF. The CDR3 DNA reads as TGCAGTGCTACCAGGGCGGGAGAAAAACTGTTTTTT.

CDR3 nucleotide sequence: TGTGCCAGCAGTTTCTGGGGGGCGCGGACTGAAGCTTTCTTT. This translates into CASSFWGARTEAFF. V and J are TRBV28 and TRBJ1-1, with TRBD1 as a possible D gene (6 bases). Deletions cut 3 bases from V and 5 bases from J, with 13 bases between. The CDR3 has 14 residues. In germline, CDR1 is MDHEN, CDR2 SYDVKM.

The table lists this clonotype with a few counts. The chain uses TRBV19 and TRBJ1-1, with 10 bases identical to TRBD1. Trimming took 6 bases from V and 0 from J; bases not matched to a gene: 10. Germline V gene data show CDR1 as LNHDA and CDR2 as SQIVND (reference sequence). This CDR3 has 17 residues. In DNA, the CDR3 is TGTGCCAGTAGCCCCACCGGGACAGGGGTGGTGAACACTGAAGCTTTCTTT. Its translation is CASSPTGTGVVNTEAFF.

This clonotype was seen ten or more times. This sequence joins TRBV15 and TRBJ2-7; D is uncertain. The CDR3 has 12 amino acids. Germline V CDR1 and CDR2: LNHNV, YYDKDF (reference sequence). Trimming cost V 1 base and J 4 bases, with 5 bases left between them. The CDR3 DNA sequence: TGTGCCACCAGCAGAGCGGGTTACGAGCAGTACTTC. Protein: CATSRAGYEQYF.

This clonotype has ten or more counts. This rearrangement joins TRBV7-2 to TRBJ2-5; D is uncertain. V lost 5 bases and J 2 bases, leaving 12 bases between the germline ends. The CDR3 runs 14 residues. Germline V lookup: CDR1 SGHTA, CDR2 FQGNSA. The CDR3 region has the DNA TGTGCCAGCAGCCCCTGGTCAGGTCAAGAGACCCAGTACTTC. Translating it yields CASSPWSGQETQYF.

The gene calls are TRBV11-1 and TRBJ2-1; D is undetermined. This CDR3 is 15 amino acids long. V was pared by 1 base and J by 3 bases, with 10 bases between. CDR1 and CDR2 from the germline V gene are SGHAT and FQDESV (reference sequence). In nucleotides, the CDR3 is TGTGCCAGCAGCTTAGGCTCCGCAGACTACAATGAGCAGTTCTTC. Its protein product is CASSLGSADYNEQFF.

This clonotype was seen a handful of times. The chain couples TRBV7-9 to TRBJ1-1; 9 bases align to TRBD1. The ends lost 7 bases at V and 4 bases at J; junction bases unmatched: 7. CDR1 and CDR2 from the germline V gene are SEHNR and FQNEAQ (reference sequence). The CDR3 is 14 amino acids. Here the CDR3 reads CASNYATGGTEAFF. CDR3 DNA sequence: TGTGCCAGCAACTATGCGACAGGGGGCACTGAAGCTTTCTTT.

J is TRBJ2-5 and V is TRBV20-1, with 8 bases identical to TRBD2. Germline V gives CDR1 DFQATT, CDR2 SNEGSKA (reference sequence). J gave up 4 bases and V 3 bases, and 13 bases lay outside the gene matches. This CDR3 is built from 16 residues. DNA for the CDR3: TGCAGTGCTAGTTGGCGCGGGGGGCCATACCTAGAGACCCAGTACTTC. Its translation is CSASWRGGPYLETQYF.

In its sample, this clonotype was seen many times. The CDR3 region has the DNA TGCGCCAGCAGTGAGTCGCCAGGACAGCGTGGCTACACCTTC. Protein product: CASSESPGQRGYTF. This sequence joins TRBV10-2 and TRBJ1-2; maybe TRBD1 (6 bases). CDR1 WSHSY and CDR2 SAAADI come from the germline V gene. V was shortened by 0 bases and J by 7 bases, with 12 bases between the two germline ends. The CDR3 runs 14 residues.